These 27 T cell receptor beta chains share one sample of origin, sequenced in a study of T cell clonality in common variable immunodeficiency. Overall study results and limits: Reportedly, TCR beta sequences from common variable immunodeficiency showed fewer deletions and N-nucleotide insertions.

Their antigens remain unidentified. Sequencing was performed with immunoSEQ multiplex PCR; in TCRdb, only in-frame clones are kept and a portion is missing. Listed for the sample are 23,000 or so clones, none seen a single time. The sequencing input was peripheral blood mononuclear cells. The receptors were sampled from a human donor with common variable immunodeficiency.

This clone was picked up many times. The missing CDR3 end, 3 residues past where the read stops, is filled in from the germline J gene. The gene calls are TRBV7-2 and TRBJ2-1, with 7 bases that match TRBD2. The germline CDR1 and CDR2 sequences are SGHTA and FQGNSA. The trim removed 2 bases at V and 3 bases at J, leaving 4 bases unmatched. CDR3 length: 15 amino acids. The DNA read from the CDR3 is TGTGCCAGCAGCTTAAGGTGGGGGGGCTACAATGAG. Protein product: CASSLRWGGYNE. The full CDR3 sequence reads CASSLRWGGYNEQFF. Using reference TRBV7-2 and TRBJ2-1 for the parts outside the CDR3, the full variable domain is GAGVSQSPSNKVTEKGKDVELRCDPISGHTALYWYRQSLGQGLEFLIYFQGNSAPDKSGLPSDRFSAERTGGSVSTLTIQRTQQEDSAVYLCASSLRWGGYNEQFFGPGTRLTVL.

The CDR3: CSAQRQGVNNEQFF. Partial CDR3 DNA: TGCAGTGCTCAGAGGCAGGGAGTTAACAATGAG. The chain employs TRBV20-1 and TRBJ2-1, with D possibly called TRBD1 or TRBD2 (5 bases each). The read ends 3 residues early relative to the CDR3; the germline J gene fills the gap. The CDR3 consists of 14 residues. Looked up from germline, CDR1 is DFQATT and CDR2 is SNEGSKA (reference sequence). Trimming cost V 5 bases and J 5 bases, with 16 bases left between them.

In this sample, this clone turned up many times. Read sequence stops 3 residues before the CDR3 end, and the germline J gene provides the missing end. This chain connects TRBV2 to TRBJ1-5, with unresolved D. Trimming pared 2 bases from V and 2 bases from J, leaving 4 bases between. From germline, CDR1 is SNHLY and CDR2 FYNNEI. The CDR3 loop spans 13 amino acids. The CDR3 here is CASSEQGNQPQHF. Incomplete CDR3 DNA: TGTGCCAGCAGTGAACAGGGCAATCAGCCC.

On this clone itself: Sequencing ends 3 residues short of the CDR3 end; the germline J gene provides the rest. The chain carries TRBV19 and TRBJ1-5, with unresolved D. The CDR3 has 13 residues. The V end was cut by 6 bases, the J end by 9 bases, with 15 bases between. From germline, CDR1 is LNHDA and CDR2 SQIVND (reference sequence). CDR3 DNA, as far as it was read: TGTGCCAGTAGCGGCGGCCCTAGTGGGCCC. Protein sequence: CASSGGPSGP. The full CDR3 sequence reads CASSGGPSGPQHF.

Only a few counts were recorded for this clone. The CDR3 extends 3 residues past the end of the read, so its final part is completed from the germline J gene. This chain connects TRBV2 to TRBJ1-3; TRBD1 matches at 8 bases. This CDR3 comprises 13 residues. V was clipped by 5 bases and J by 4 bases; unmatched bases: 1. Germline loops: CDR1 SNHLY, CDR2 FYNNEI. The covered CDR3 bases are TGTGCCAGCAGTTGGGACAGGGGAAACACC. Protein: CASSWDRGNT. The complete CDR3 protein is CASSWDRGNTIYF. Using reference TRBV2 and TRBJ1-3 for the parts outside the CDR3, the full variable domain is EPEVTQTPSHQVTQMGQEVILRCVPISNHLYFYWYRQILGQKVEFLVSFYNNEISEKSEIFDDQFSVERPDGSNFTLKIRSTKLEDSAMYFCASSWDRGNTIYFGEGSWLTVV.

Ten or more counts support this clone. The read stops 3 residues short of the end of the CDR3; the missing end is completed from the germline J gene. The chain uses TRBV18 and TRBJ1-4; 9 bases agree with TRBD1. Germline V lookup: CDR1 KGHSH, CDR2 LQKENI. The junction had 10 bases not matched to a gene; V was cut back by 8 bases and J by 0 bases. This CDR3 contains 17 residues. CDR3 DNA, as far as it was read: TGTGCCAGCACCCGGGACAGGGCCTTAGCAACTAATGAAAAA. Its protein product is CASTRDRALATNEK. The entire CDR3 sequence reads CASTRDRALATNEKLFF.

This clone was recorded at least ten times. The sequenced fragment ends 3 residues before the CDR3 boundary, so the rest is inferred from the germline J gene. The rearrangement joins TRBV5-5 to TRBJ1-1, with D maybe TRBD1 (5 bases). The germline V gene has CDR1 SGHKS and CDR2 YYEKEE (reference sequence). The CDR3 loop spans 13 amino acids. The chain's CDR3 is CASSLDGVGQAFF. The covered CDR3 bases are TGTGCCAGCAGCTTGGACGGTGTGGGGCAA.

This clone has a count of ten or more. CDR3 bases read: TGTGCCAGCAGCTTCCGGGGTGTTAGGACAGATACG. It encodes CASSFRGVRTDT. From start to end, the CDR3 is CASSFRGVRTDTQYF. The rearrangement joins TRBV7-2 to TRBJ2-3, with a possible D match to TRBD2 (5 bases). The CDR3 extends 3 residues past the end of the read, so its final part is completed from the germline J gene. Germline V CDR1 and CDR2: SGHTA, FQGNSA. The CDR3 is 15 amino acids. With 3 bases removed from V and 3 bases from J, the gap between germline ends came to 13 bases.

This clone occurred many times. The sequenced CDR3 bases are TGTGCCAGCAGCTCCAACAGGGGGAACACTGAA. Translated: CASSSNRGNTE. The entire CDR3 protein is CASSSNRGNTEAFF. The V call is TRBV7-9, the J call TRBJ1-1; 7 bases are a match to TRBD1. The missing CDR3 end, 3 residues past where the read stops, is filled in from the germline J gene. This CDR3 contains 14 residues. Per the germline V gene, CDR1 is SEHNR and CDR2 is FQNEAQ (reference sequence). V gave up 4 bases and J gave up 1 base; unmatched junction bases: 3.

A word on this clone: The read ends 3 residues shy of where the CDR3 ends; the end is completed using the germline J gene. The chain uses TRBV11-2 and TRBJ1-1; D uncertain. V gave up 3 bases and J gave up 1 base, with 12 bases separating them. Germline V gene data show CDR1 as SGHAT and CDR2 as FQNNGV. The CDR3 is made up of 15 amino acids. CDR3 sequence: CASSFFRAANTEAFF. The covered CDR3 bases are TGTGCCAGCAGCTTCTTTAGGGCCGCGAACACTGAA.

This clone was detected many times. The read falls 3 residues short of the CDR3 end, and the missing part is taken from the germline J gene. The chain combines TRBV2 with TRBJ2-7, with 15 bases fitting TRBD2. V lost 4 bases and J lost 6; bases outside the gene matches: 1. CDR3 length: 14 residues. Germline V gene lookup returns CDR1 SNHLY and CDR2 FYNNEI. The CDR3 DNA, read in part, is TGTGCCAGCAGTGGGACTAGCGGGGGGGGCGAG. Translated: CASSGTSGGGE. The complete CDR3 sequence is CASSGTSGGGEQYF.

The table lists this clone with a few counts. Read sequence stops 3 residues before the CDR3 end, and the germline J gene provides the missing end. The chain carries TRBV16 and TRBJ2-7; weak D call: TRBD1 (5 bases). Trimming took off 4 bases at V and 6 bases at J, with 10 bases between the two ends. Germline loops: CDR1 KGHSY, CDR2 FQNENV. The CDR3 spans 12 residues. The CDR3 protein is CASSLPQGEQYF. CDR3 DNA, as far as it was read: TGTGCCAGCAGCCTTCCTCAGGGCGAG.

To note about this clone: The CDR3 end is not reached by the read, which stops 3 residues before it; the germline J gene fills it in. The rearrangement joins TRBV5-1 to TRBJ2-1; perhaps TRBD2 as D (5 bases). V was cut by 0 bases and J by 6 bases, with 16 bases left in between. The V gene's germline CDR1 is SGHRS and CDR2 YFSETQ. The CDR3 is made up of 16 amino acids. Here the CDR3 reads CASSLAPTPAGNEQFF. CDR3 bases read: TGCGCCAGCAGCTTGGCCCCGACCCCCGCGGGCAATGAG.

On this clone: The read finishes 3 residues shy of the CDR3 end, and the germline J gene is used to complete it. The chain joins TRBV2 to TRBJ2-7, with 7 bases matching TRBD2. V trimming: 2 bases; J trimming: 0 bases; junction bases outside the gene matches: 13. The germline CDR1 and CDR2 sequences are SNHLY and FYNNEI. This CDR3 spans 18 amino acids. CDR3 DNA, as far as it was read: TGTGCCAGCAGTGAAATGATGGCTAGCGGCACTTTCTCCTACGAG. Amino acids: CASSEMMASGTFSYE. The CDR3 as a whole reads CASSEMMASGTFSYEQYF.

Remarks on this clone: The read is 3 residues too short to cover the CDR3 end, so that end is filled in from the germline J gene. The chain is built from TRBV19 and TRBJ1-5, with D unclear. This CDR3 is built from 13 residues. Per the germline V gene, CDR1 is LNHDA and CDR2 is SQIVND (reference sequence). Incomplete CDR3 DNA: TGTGCCAGTAGTATCCGCCGGGGATCCCCC. It translates to CASSIRRGSP. The whole CDR3 sequence is CASSIRRGSPQHF.

Worth noting for this clone: Read sequence stops 3 residues before the CDR3 end, and the germline J gene provides the missing end. The V call is TRBV30, the J call TRBJ1-6; D gene unclear. The length of the CDR3 is 14 residues. Germline-derived CDR1 and CDR2 are GTSNPN and SVGIG (reference sequence). V lost 0 bases and J 6 bases, leaving 9 bases between the germline ends. The CDR3 DNA, read in part, is TGTGCCTGGAGTGTACAAGGGCCTAATTCACCC. Its translation: CAWSVQGPNSP. The full-length CDR3 reads as CAWSVQGPNSPLHF.

This clone was found many times. The CDR3 end is not reached by the read, which stops 3 residues before it; the germline J gene fills it in. The chain recombines TRBV30 with TRBJ2-3; TRBD1 matches at 10 bases. Germline V gene sequence: CDR1 GTSNPN, CDR2 SVGIG (reference sequence). The V and J ends lost 6 bases and 5 bases, in that order; junction bases with no gene match: 5. The CDR3 runs to 13 residues. Incomplete CDR3 DNA: TGTGCCTGCCAGACAGGGGGCATAGATACG. Translating gives CACQTGGIDT. The whole CDR3 sequence is CACQTGGIDTQYF.

Regarding this clone: The CDR3 goes on 3 residues after the read ends, and that part is filled in from the germline J gene. This rearrangement joins TRBV7-8 to TRBJ2-1, with 10 bases that match TRBD2. V gave up 4 bases and J gave up 4 bases; unmatched junction bases: 4. The germline CDR1 and CDR2 sequences are SGHVS and FQNEAQ. The CDR3 has 15 amino acids. The CDR3 spells CASSSGLAEYNEQFF. CDR3 DNA, as far as it was read: TGTGCCAGCAGCTCTGGACTAGCGGAATACAATGAG. Variable domain in full (rest from reference TRBV7-8 and TRBJ2-1): GAGVSQSPRYKVAKRGQDVALRCDPISGHVSLFWYQQALGQGPEFLTYFQNEAQLDKSGLPSDRFFAERPEGSVSTLKIQRTQQEDSAVYLCASSSGLAEYNEQFFGPGTRLTVL.

This clone was picked up many times. Read coverage stops 3 residues before the CDR3 terminus; the germline J gene supplies the remainder. The chain employs TRBV14 and TRBJ2-3; D possibly corresponds to TRBD2 (5 bases). CDR3 length: 12 amino acids. Germline CDR1 and CDR2: SGHDN and FVKESK. V lost 3 bases to trimming and J lost 4 bases, with 5 bases between them. CDR3 region: CASSQRADTQYF. Partial CDR3 DNA: TGTGCCAGCAGCCAGCGGGCAGATACG.

This clone was recorded at least ten times. The read stops 3 residues short of the end of the CDR3; the missing end is completed from the germline J gene. The gene calls are TRBV5-1 and TRBJ2-7; TRBD2 aligns across 9 bases. The J segment lost 3 bases and the V segment lost 0 bases, leaving 7 bases of the junction unmatched. The CDR3 is made up of 16 amino acids. Germline V gene data show CDR1 as SGHRS and CDR2 as YFSETQ. Partial CDR3 DNA: TGCGCCAGCAGCTTGGGCCGGGCTAGCGGGAACTACGAG. Amino acids: CASSLGRASGNYE. The CDR3 reads in full as CASSLGRASGNYEQYF. Together with reference TRBV5-1 and TRBJ2-7, the CDR3 gives the full variable domain: KAGVTQTPRYLIKTRGQQVTLSCSPISGHRSVSWYQQTPGQGLQFLFEYFSETQRNKGNFPGRFSGRQFSNSRSEMNVSTLELGDSALYLCASSLGRASGNYEQYFGPGTRLTVT.

This clone was detected many times. The CDR3 sequence is CAWALGPEAFF. The sequenced part of the CDR3 DNA is TGTGCCTGGGCTTTAGGGCCAGAA. The chain recombines TRBV30 with TRBJ1-1; D gene uncertain. The read ends 3 residues before the CDR3 terminus; that terminus is restored from the germline J gene. Germline CDR1 and CDR2: GTSNPN and SVGIG (reference sequence). CDR3 length equals 11 residues.

In its sample, this clone was seen a few times. The missing CDR3 end, 3 residues past where the read stops, is filled in from the germline J gene. This rearrangement joins TRBV30 to TRBJ1-2; 7 positions match TRBD1. The CDR3 has 12 residues. The junction had 0 bases not matched to a gene; V was cut back by 1 base and J by 4 bases. CDR1 and CDR2 from the germline V gene are GTSNPN and SVGIG (reference sequence). The DNA read from the CDR3 is TGTGCCTGGAGTGCAGGGGGCTATGGC. Protein: CAWSAGGYG. The full CDR3 is CAWSAGGYGYTF.

This clone has at least ten counts. The CDR3 is cut off 3 residues early in the read; its end comes from the germline J gene. The chain has TRBV19 and TRBJ2-5; TRBD2 aligns across 8 bases. The length of the CDR3 is 15 residues. The germline V gene has CDR1 LNHDA and CDR2 SQIVND (reference sequence). After removal of 3 bases from V and 5 bases from J, the junction contained 8 bases not matched to a gene. CDR3 bases read: TGTGCCAGTAGTATCTCGGGGGGGGCCCGGGAGACC. Encoded protein: CASSISGGARET. The whole CDR3 protein reads CASSISGGARETQYF.

There are a few counts of this clone. The DNA ends 3 residues before the CDR3 does, and the rest of the CDR3 is filled in from the germline J gene. The sample has other DNA sequences that encode this CDR3 too. This chain links TRBV30 with TRBJ1-2; perhaps TRBD1 as D (5 bases). CDR1 and CDR2 (germline): GTSNPN, SVGIG (reference sequence). The V end was cut by 6 bases, the J end by 1 base, with 15 bases between. The CDR3 totals 14 residues. The CDR3 loop is CACLRDSINYGYTF. The covered CDR3 bases are TGTGCCTGCCTCCGAGACAGCATTAACTATGGC.

Comments on this clone: The CDR3 end lies 3 residues beyond the end of the read and is filled in from the germline J gene. The chain has TRBV20-1 and TRBJ1-2; perhaps TRBD1 as D (5 bases). The V gene's germline CDR1 is DFQATT and CDR2 SNEGSKA (reference sequence). The CDR3 is 15 amino acids. Trimming pared 0 bases from V and 4 bases from J, leaving 15 bases between. The sequenced part of the CDR3 DNA is TGCAGTGCTAGAGATCCCGGAGGGGCTGGCTATGGC. Amino acids: CSARDPGGAGYG. The complete CDR3 reads CSARDPGGAGYGYTF.

This clone appeared many times. The read halts 3 residues ahead of the CDR3 end, with the missing end drawn from the germline J gene. The chain has TRBV20-1 and TRBJ2-5; 9 nucleotides line up with TRBD2. The CDR3 covers 15 residues. Germline CDR1 DFQATT, CDR2 SNEGSKA (reference sequence). V shed 4 bases and J 4 bases; nucleotides not matched to a gene: 10. CDR3 bases read: TGCAGTGCTACCGGGACTAGCTCGTTGTTAGAGACC. As protein: CSATGTSSLLET. The whole CDR3 reads CSATGTSSLLETQYF.

This clone was observed at least ten times. With the read ending 3 residues before the CDR3 end, the germline J gene is used to fill in that end. The V call is TRBV7-2, the J call TRBJ1-3; D remains ambiguous. The CDR3 covers 15 residues. Trimming stripped 2 bases from V and 8 bases from J, with 16 bases between. Germline V lookup: CDR1 SGHTA, CDR2 FQGNSA. CDR3 region: CASSLSGFNGDTIYF. The sequenced CDR3 bases are TGTGCCAGCAGCTTATCGGGGTTTAACGGGGACACC.